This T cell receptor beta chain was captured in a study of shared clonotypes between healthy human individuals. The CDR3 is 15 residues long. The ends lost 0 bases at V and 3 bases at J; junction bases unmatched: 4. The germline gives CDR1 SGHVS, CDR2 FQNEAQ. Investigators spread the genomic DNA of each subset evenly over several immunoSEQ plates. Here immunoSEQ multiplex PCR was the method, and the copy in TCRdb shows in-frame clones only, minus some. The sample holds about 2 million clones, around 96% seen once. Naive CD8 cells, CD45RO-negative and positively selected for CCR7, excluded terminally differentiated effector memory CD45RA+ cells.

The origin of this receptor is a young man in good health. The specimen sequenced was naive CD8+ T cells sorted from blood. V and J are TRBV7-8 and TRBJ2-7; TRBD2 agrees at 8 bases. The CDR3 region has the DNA TGTGCCAGCAGCTTAGCGGTTAGCGGGGTCTACGAGCAGTACTTC. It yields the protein CASSLAVSGVYEQYF.